These T cell receptor beta chains were read from a single sample in a study of T cells in Graves' hyperthyroidism and ophthalmopathy. TCRdb re-called the multiplex PCR reads with MiXCR, one entry per CDR3 protein. This table has about 560,000 distinct CDR3 sequences, around 15% appearing once. Sequencing input: blood. The receptors were gathered from a woman in her thirties or forties with Graves' hyperthyroidism. CDR3s include the opening cysteine and the closing phenylalanine or tryptophan. D genes are given only for firm matches.

d_gene,v_gene,j_gene,CDR3aa
TRBD2,TRBV20-1,TRBJ2-3,CSAGGRAAGTDTQYF
-,TRBV30,TRBJ1-2,CAWRGTGKGYTF
TRBD1,TRBV27,TRBJ1-4,CASRRDSWGGTSEKLFF
-,TRBV20-1,TRBJ2-1,CSARFGLLQFF
-,TRBV6-2/TRBV6-3,TRBJ1-5,CASSYSTGLPGNQPQHF
TRBD1,TRBV20-1,TRBJ1-1,CSATVQGVRTMNTEAFF
TRBD1,TRBV20-1,TRBJ2-1,CSARDHRGIHNEQFF
-,TRBV28,TRBJ1-5,CASTLTWGQPQHF
-,TRBV6-1,TRBJ2-7,CASRNLTGSYEQYF
-,TRBV4-1,TRBJ2-1,CASSQQQIQGPAGSYNEQFF
TRBD1,TRBV20-1,TRBJ2-7,CSARPKLRTGIAYEQYF
TRBD1,TRBV3-1,TRBJ1-1,CASSQRGRTEAFF
TRBD2,TRBV11-2,TRBJ2-5,CASSLKPLAGETQYF
TRBD2,TRBV10-3,TRBJ2-3,CAISESPPGLAGGTDTQYF
TRBD2,TRBV19,TRBJ2-7,CASSTSGLAESPYEQYF
TRBD2,TRBV3-1,TRBJ2-5,CASSQLLAGETQYF
-,TRBV9,TRBJ1-1,CASSGGRVSTEAFF